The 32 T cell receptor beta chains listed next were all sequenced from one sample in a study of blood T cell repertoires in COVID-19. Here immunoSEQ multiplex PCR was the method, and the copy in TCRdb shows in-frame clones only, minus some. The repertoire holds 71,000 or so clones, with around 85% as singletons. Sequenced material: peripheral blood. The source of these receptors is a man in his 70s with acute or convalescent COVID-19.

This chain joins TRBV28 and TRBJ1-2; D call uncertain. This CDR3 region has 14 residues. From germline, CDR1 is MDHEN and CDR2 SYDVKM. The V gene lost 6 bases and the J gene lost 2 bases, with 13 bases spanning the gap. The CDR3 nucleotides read TGTGCCAGCAGCAACTTTAATCCGAACTATGGCTACACCTTC. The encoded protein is CASSNFNPNYGYTF.

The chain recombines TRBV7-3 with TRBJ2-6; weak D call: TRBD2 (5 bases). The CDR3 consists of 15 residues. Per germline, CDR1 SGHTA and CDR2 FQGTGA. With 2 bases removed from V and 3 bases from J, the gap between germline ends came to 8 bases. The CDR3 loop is CASSLGGSGANVLTF. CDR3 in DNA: TGTGCCAGCAGCTTAGGAGGTAGTGGGGCCAACGTCCTGACTTTC.

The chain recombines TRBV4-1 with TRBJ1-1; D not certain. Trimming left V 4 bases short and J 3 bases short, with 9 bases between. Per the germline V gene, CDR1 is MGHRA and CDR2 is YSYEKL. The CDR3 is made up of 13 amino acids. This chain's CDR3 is CASSPRVYTEAFF. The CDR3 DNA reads TGCGCCAGCAGCCCCCGGGTGTACACTGAAGCTTTCTTT.

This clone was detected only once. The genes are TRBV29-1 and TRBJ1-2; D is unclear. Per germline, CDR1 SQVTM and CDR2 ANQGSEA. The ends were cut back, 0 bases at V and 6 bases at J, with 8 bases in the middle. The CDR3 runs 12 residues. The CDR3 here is CSVEDRSDGYTF. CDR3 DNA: TGCAGCGTTGAAGACAGGTCAGATGGCTACACCTTC.

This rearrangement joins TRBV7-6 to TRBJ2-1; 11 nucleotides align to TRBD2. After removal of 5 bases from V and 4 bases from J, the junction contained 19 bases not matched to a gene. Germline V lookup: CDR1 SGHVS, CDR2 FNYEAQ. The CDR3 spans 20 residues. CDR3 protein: CASSRGRPSGRFDVYNEQFF. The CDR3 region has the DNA TGTGCCAGCAGCCGAGGGAGGCCTAGCGGGAGGTTCGACGTTTACAATGAGCAGTTCTTC.

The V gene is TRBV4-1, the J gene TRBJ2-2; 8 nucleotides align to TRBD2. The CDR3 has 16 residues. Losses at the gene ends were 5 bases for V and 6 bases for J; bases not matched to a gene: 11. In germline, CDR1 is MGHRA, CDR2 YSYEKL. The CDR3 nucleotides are TGCGCCAGCAGCTCAGGTCCGGGAGGGAGATCCGGGGAGCTGTTTTTT. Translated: CASSSGPGGRSGELFF.

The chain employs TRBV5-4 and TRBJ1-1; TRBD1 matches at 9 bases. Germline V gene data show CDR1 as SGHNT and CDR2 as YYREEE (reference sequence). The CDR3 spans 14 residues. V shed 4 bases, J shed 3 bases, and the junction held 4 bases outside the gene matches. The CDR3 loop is CASSRDRADTEAFF. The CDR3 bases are TGTGCCAGCAGCCGGGACAGGGCTGACACTGAAGCTTTCTTT.

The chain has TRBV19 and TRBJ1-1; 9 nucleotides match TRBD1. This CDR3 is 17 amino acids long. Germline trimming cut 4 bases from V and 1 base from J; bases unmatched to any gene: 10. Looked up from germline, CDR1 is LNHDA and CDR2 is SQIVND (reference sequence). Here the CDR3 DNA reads TGTGCCAGTAGTACCCGACAAGGGACAGGGACGAACACTGAAGCTTTCTTT. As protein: CASSTRQGTGTNTEAFF. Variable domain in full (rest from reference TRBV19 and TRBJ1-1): DGGITQSPKYLFRKEGQNVTLSCEQNLNHDAMYWYRQDPGQGLRLIYYSQIVNDFQKGDIAEGYSVSREKKESFPLTVTSAQKNPTAFYLCASSTRQGTGTNTEAFFGQGTRLTVV.

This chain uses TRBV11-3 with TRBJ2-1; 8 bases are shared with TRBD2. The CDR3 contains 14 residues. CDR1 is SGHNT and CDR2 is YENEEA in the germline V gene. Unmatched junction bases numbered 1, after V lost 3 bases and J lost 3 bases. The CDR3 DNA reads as TGTGCCAGCAGCTTGAGCGGGAGCTACAATGAGCAGTTCTTC. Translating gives CASSLSGSYNEQFF.

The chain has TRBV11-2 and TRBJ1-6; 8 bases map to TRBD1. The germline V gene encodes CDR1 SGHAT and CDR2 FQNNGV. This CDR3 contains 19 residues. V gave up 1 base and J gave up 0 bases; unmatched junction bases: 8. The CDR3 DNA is TGTGCCAGCAGCTTAGCGCCGAACAGGGGGAGCTCCTATAATTCACCCCTCCACTTT. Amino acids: CASSLAPNRGSSYNSPLHF.

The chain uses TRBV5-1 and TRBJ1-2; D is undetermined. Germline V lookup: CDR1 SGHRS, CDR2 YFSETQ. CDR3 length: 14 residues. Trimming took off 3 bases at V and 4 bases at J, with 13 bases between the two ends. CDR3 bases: TGCGCCAGCAGCTCCTCCGAGCCGCCCTATGGCTACACCTTC. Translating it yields CASSSSEPPYGYTF. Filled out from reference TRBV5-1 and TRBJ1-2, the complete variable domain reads KAGVTQTPRYLIKTRGQQVTLSCSPISGHRSVSWYQQTPGQGLQFLFEYFSETQRNKGNFPGRFSGRQFSNSRSEMNVSTLELGDSALYLCASSSSEPPYGYTFGSGTRLTVV.

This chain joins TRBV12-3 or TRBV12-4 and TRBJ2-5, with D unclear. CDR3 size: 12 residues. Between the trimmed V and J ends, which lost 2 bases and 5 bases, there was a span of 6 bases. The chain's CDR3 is CASSLNEETQYF. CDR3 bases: TGTGCCAGCAGTTTAAATGAGGAGACCCAGTACTTC.

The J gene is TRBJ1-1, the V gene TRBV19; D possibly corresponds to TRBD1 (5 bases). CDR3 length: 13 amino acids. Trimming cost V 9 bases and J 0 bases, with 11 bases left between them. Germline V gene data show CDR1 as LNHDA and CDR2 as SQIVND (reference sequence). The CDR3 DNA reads TGTGCCAGCATGACAGAGATGAACACTGAAGCTTTCTTT. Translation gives CASMTEMNTEAFF.

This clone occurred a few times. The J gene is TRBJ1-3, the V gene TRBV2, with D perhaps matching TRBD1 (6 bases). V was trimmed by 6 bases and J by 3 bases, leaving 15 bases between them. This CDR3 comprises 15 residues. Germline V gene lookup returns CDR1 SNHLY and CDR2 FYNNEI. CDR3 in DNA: TGTGCCAGCAGGCGATTAGGGGGAAATGGAAACACCATATATTTT. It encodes CASRRLGGNGNTIYF.

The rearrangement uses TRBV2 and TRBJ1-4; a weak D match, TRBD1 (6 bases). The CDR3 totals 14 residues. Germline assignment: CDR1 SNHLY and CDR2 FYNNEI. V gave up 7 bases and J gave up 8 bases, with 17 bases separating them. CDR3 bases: TGTGCCAGCATTGAGGACAGAGGACTCGAAAAACTGTTTTTT. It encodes CASIEDRGLEKLFF.

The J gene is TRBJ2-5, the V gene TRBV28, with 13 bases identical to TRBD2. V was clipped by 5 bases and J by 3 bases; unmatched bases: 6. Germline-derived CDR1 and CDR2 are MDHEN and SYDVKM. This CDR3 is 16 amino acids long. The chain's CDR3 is CASSTRTSGSEETQYF. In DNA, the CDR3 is TGTGCCAGCAGTACTCGGACTAGCGGGAGCGAAGAGACCCAGTACTTC. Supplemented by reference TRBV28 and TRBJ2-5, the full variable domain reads DVKVTQSSRYLVKRTGEKVFLECVQDMDHENMFWYRQDPGLGLRLIYFSYDVKMKEKGDIPEGYSVSREKKERFSLILESASTNQTSMYLCASSTRTSGSEETQYFGPGTRLLVL.

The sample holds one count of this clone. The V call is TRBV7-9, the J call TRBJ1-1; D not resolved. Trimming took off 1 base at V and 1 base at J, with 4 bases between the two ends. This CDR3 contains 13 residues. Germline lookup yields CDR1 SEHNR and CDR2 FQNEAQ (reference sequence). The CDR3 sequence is CASSLDQNTEAFF. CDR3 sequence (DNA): TGTGCCAGCAGCTTAGATCAGAACACTGAAGCTTTCTTT.

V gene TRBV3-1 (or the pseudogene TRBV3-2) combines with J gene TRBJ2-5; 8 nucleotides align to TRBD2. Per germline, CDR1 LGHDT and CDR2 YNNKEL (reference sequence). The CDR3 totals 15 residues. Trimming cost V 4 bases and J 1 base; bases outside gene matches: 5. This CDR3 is CASSPRTSSQETQYF. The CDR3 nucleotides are TGTGCCAGCAGCCCACGGACTAGCAGCCAAGAGACCCAGTACTTC.

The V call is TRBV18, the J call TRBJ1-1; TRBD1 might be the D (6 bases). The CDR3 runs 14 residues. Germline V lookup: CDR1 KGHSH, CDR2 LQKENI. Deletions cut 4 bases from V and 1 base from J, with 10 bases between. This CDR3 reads CASSRDTRNTEAFF. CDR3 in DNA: TGTGCCAGCTCACGGGACACGAGGAACACTGAAGCTTTCTTT.

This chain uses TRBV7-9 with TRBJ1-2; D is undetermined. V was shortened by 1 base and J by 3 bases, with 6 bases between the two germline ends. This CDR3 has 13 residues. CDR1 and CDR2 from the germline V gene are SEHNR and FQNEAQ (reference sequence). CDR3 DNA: TGTGCCAGCAGCTTAGGGGAGGACTATGGCTACACCTTC. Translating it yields CASSLGEDYGYTF. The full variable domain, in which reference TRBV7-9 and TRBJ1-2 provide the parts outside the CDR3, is DTGVSQNPRHKITKRGQNVTFRCDPISEHNRLYWYRQTLGQGPEFLTYFQNEAQLEKSRLLSDRFSAERPKGSFSTLEIQRTEQGDSAMYLCASSLGEDYGYTFGSGTRLTVV.

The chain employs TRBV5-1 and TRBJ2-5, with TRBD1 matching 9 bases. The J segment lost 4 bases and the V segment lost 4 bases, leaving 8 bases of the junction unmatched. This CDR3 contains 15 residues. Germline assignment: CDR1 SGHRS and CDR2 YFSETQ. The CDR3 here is CASSLQGAQGETQYF. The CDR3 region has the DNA TGCGCCAGCAGCCTACAGGGGGCTCAAGGAGAGACCCAGTACTTC.

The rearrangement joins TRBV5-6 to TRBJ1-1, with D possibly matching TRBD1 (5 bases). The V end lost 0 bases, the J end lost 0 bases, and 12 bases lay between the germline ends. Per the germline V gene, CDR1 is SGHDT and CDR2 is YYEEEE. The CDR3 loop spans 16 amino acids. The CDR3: CASSLGRGIMNTEAFF. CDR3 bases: TGTGCCAGCAGCTTGGGGAGGGGCATCATGAACACTGAAGCTTTCTTT.

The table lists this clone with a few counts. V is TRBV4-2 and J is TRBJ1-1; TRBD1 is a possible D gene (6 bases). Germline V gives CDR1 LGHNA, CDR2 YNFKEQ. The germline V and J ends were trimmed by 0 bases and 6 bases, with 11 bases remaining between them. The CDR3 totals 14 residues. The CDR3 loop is CASSQEGAIPEAFF. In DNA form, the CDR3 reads TGTGCCAGCAGCCAAGAGGGGGCTATTCCTGAAGCTTTCTTT.

CDR3 loop: CASRLAGGPDEQFF. DNA of the CDR3: TGCGCCAGCCGACTAGCGGGAGGGCCAGACGAGCAGTTCTTC. V and J are TRBV10-2 and TRBJ2-1; 14 positions match TRBD2. Looked up from germline, CDR1 is WSHSY and CDR2 is SAAADI. Trimming took 8 bases from V and 10 from J; bases not matched to a gene: 7. This CDR3 region has 14 residues.

DNA for the CDR3: TGTGCCAGCAGTTTTAGCGGGATGGTCAATGAGCAGTTCTTC. This sequence encodes CASSFSGMVNEQFF. The chain recombines TRBV28 with TRBJ2-1; 8 nucleotides line up with TRBD2. Looked up from germline, CDR1 is MDHEN and CDR2 is SYDVKM. V lost 3 bases, J lost 6 bases, and 4 bases stayed unmatched. The CDR3 extends over 14 amino acids.

CDR3 residues: CASSLQGTDTQYF. The CDR3 region has the DNA TGTGCCAGCAGCTTACAGGGAACAGATACGCAGTATTTT. J is TRBJ2-3 and V is TRBV11-3, with D possibly matching TRBD1 (5 bases). V dropped 2 bases and J dropped 3 bases, with 6 bases sitting between them. The CDR3 contains 13 residues. Looked up from germline, CDR1 is SGHNT and CDR2 is YENEEA. Complete variable domain (other parts from reference TRBV11-3 and TRBJ2-3): EAGVVQSPRYKIIEKKQPVAFWCNPISGHNTLYWYLQNLGQGPELLIRYENEEAVDDSQLPKDRFSAERLKGVDSTLKIQPAELGDSAVYLCASSLQGTDTQYFGPGTRLTVL.

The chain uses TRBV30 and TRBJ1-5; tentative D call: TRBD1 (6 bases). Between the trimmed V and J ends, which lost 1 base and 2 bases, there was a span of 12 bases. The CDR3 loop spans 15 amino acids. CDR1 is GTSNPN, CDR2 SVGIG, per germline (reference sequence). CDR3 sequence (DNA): TGTGCCTGGAGTGCACAGGGATTGGGCAATCAGCCCCAGCATTTT. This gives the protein CAWSAQGLGNQPQHF.

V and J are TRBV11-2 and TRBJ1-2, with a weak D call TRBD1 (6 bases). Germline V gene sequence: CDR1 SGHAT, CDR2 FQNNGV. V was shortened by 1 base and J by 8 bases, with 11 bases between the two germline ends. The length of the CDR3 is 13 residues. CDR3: CASSLVGASGYTF. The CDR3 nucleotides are TGTGCCAGCAGCTTAGTGGGGGCGTCAGGCTACACCTTC.

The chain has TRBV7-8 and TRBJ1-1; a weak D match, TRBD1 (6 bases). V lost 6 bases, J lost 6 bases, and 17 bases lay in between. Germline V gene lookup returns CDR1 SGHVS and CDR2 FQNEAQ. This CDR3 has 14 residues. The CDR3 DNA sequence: TGTGCCAGCAGTCCGGGAGGGGGAAACGCTGAAGCTTTCTTT. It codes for CASSPGGGNAEAFF.

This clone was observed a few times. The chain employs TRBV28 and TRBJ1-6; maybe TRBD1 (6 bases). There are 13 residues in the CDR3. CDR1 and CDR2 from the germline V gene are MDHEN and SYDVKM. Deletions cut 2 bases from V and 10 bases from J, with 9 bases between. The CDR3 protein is CASSLNRDSPLHF. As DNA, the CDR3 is TGTGCCAGCAGTTTAAACAGGGACTCACCCCTCCACTTT.

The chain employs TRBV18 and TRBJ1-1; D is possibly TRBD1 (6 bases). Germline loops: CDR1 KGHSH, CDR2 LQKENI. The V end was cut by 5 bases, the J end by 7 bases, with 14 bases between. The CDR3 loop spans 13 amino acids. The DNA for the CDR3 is TGTGCCAGCTCATCAACAGGGTTCGGTGAAGCTTTCTTT. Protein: CASSSTGFGEAFF.

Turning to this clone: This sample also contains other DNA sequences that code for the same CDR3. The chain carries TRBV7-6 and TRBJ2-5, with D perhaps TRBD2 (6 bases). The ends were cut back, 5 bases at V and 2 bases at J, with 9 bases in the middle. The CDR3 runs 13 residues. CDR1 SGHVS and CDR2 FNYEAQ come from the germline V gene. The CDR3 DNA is TGTGCCAGCAGCCGAGGGAGGCAAGAGACCCAGTACTTC. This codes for CASSRGRQETQYF. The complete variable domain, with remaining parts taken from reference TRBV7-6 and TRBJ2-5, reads GAGVSQSPRYKVTKRGQDVALRCDPISGHVSLYWYRQALGQGPEFLTYFNYEAQQDKSGLPNDRFSAERPEGSISTLTIQRTEQRDSAMYRCASSRGRQETQYFGPGTRLLVL.